This TCR beta chain emerged from a study of regulatory dendritic cells for organ transplantation. V was shortened by 4 bases and J by 5 bases, with 8 bases between the two germline ends. This CDR3 is built from 12 residues. Germline lookup yields CDR1 MNHEY and CDR2 SMNVEV (reference sequence). Turning to this clone: The antigen remains undetermined.

FACS sorted CD4+ or CD8+ T cells into CD45RA+ naive and CD45RO+ memory. Assay: immunoSEQ multiplex PCR; the TCRdb copy retains only in-frame clones and omits some. The sample shows fewer than 40,000 clones, about 90% of them seen only once. General study results and limits: Mature dendritic cells appeared to drive more memory CD8+ clonal expansion than regulatory ones. Memory T cells were less diverse than naive, with memory CD8+ most oligoclonal.

Sequences were obtained from naive CD8+ T cells from blood. Noted subset: CD45RA+ naive T cells. The chain has TRBV27 and TRBJ2-5; D not resolved. The sequence derives from a human donor in good health. The CDR3 region is CASSSGIETQYF. DNA of the CDR3: TGTGCCAGCAGTTCCGGTATTGAGACCCAGTACTTC.